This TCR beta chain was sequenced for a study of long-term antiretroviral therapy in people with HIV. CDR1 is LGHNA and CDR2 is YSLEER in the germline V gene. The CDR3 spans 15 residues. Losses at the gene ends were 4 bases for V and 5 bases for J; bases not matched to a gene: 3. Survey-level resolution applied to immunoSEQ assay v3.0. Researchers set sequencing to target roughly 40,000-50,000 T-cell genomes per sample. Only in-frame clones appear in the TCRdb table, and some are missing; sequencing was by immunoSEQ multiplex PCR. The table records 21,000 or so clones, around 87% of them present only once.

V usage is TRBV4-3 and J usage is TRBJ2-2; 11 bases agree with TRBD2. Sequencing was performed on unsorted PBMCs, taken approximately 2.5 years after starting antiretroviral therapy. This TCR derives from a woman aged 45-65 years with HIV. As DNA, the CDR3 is TGCGCCAGCAGCCCCGGGACTAGCGGAACCGGGGAGCTGTTTTTT. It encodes CASSPGTSGTGELFF.